This T cell receptor (beta chain) was sequenced for a study of control samples from healthy donors and cancer patients. Sequencing used immunoSEQ multiplex PCR; TCRdb keeps in-frame clones, though not all of them. The data show 60,000 to 75,000 clones, more than 70% seen once. Sequenced input: PBMCs. The sequence came from a man aged 55 to 70 with colorectal cancer.

The CDR3 sequence is CASSFIGSYNEQFF. The CDR3 nucleotides are TGTGCCAGCAGTTTCATTGGCTCCTACAATGAGCAGTTCTTC. The J gene is TRBJ2-1, the V gene TRBV27; D gene uncertain. Trimming removed 3 bases from V and 0 bases from J, with 6 bases in between. CDR1 is MNHEY, CDR2 SMNVEV, per germline (reference sequence). This CDR3 is 14 amino acids long.